This T cell receptor beta chain comes out of a study of T cells in Graves' hyperthyroidism and ophthalmopathy (dated by TCRdb to about 2019). For the study in its entirety: Peripheral blood was sampled at the time of initial diagnosis, prior to any treatment. To identify distinguishing TCR V-J signatures, a discovery cohort of around 100 patients was used, comprising 43 with Graves' ophthalmopathy and some 60 with stable Graves' hyperthyroidism. Whether ophthalmopathy could be predicted prospectively was tested in an independent validation cohort made up of under 20 hyperthyroidism patients plus 17 patients who later progressed to ophthalmopathy. For training and testing, the 100 patients in the discovery cohort were randomly divided in a 7:3 ratio. Thyroid tissue and blood T-cell repertoires from six Graves' hyperthyroidism patients were also compared in the study. After blood sampling, hyperthyroidism patients were treated with methimazole at a starting dose of 30 mg daily, and ophthalmopathy patients were treated with high-dose intravenous methylprednisolone. The paper describes TCR Vbeta CDR3 sequencing of about 140 peripheral blood samples, made up of around 41 ophthalmopathy patients, around 78 hyperthyroidism patients and about 17 progressor patients.

The CDR3, cysteine through phenylalanine, is 16 amino acids long. Only CDR3 DNA remains: 48 bases, in frame from the first base. V loses 5 bases, J loses 5 bases, and the germline ends lie 21 bases apart. CDR1 and CDR2, looked up from the germline V gene, are SGHTA and FQGNSA. Beyond this particular receptor, the publication reports: Most expanded thyroid clonotypes (frequency above 0.001) were also found in blood, which suggests that blood repertoires may mirror thyroid immune responses. A model built on a 13 V-J signature distinguished ophthalmopathy from stable hyperthyroidism, reaching about 88% sensitivity and around 81% specificity in cross-validation and 80%/75% in testing. No statistical method was used to fix the sample size in advance, and group allocation was not hidden from the investigators. In validation, the model predicted progression to ophthalmopathy a median of 6.5 months before onset, with roughly 70% sensitivity and roughly 77% specificity.

The TCR beta CDR3 regions were amplified from RNA transcripts. A first-round RT-PCR of the TCR CDR3 used the HTBI primer set with the Qiagen OneStep RT-PCR kit. Libraries were constructed in a second round of multiplex PCR, after which size selection and purification were carried out. Libraries were sequenced paired-end with 100 bp reads on an Illumina HiSeq2000. The published analysis was carried out like this. SOAPnuke was used to process the raw data, with reads discarded if the reads contained adapters or uncalled bases, had a mean Phred below 15, or lacked an exact constant-primer or identifier match. COPE v1.2.5 was used to merge the high-quality paired reads, and each unique nucleotide sequence was defined as a clonotype. MiTCR v1.1 was used to align clonotypes to the IMGT TRBV, TRBD and TRBJ reference segments. Analysis was restricted to V-J combinations with a frequency above 0.0001, which covered 99.2% of repertoires. A TCS score was defined as the ratio of F50 (clonal expansion) to E x V (chaos), with BLOSUM62-based TCRdist applied between CDR3 peptides within each V-J. Welch's t-statistics and random forest reduced fewer than 550 V-J features to 13, which were used in a naive Bayes classifier (R e1071). In-frame beta chains were kept once TCRdb had trimmed the public reads at Q25 with fastp and called clones with MiXCR. When rows share a CDR3 protein, they turn into one entry using the most common DNA and genes. These V and J calls rely on TCRdb rather than the paper's analysis. In this sample the table shows roughly 280,000 distinct CDR3 sequences, roughly 20% of which occur a single time. The ten largest clones represent under 65% of the sample.

A few counts support this clonotype. What this receptor recognizes is not known. One base away there is no much larger clone; base qualities are not given. Moderately to severely active disease, a Clinical Activity Score of at least 3, a NOSPECS grade of at least 4, and a duration under 3 months were present in ophthalmopathy patients. Exclusion was applied to patients with uncontrolled infections, other autoimmune diseases, pregnancy or lactation. Diagnoses were based on clinical symptoms, serum thyroxine and TRAb, thyroid ultrasound and orbital computed tomography. PBMCs were isolated from 10 ml of fresh peripheral blood by Ficoll-Paque density gradient centrifugation. Total RNA was extracted with Trizol reagent, and quality was checked on an Agilent 2100 Bioanalyzer.

The TCR originated in a man aged 25-40 years with Graves' ophthalmopathy. Input material: blood. The rearranged segments are TRBV7-2 and TRBJ1-2; TRBD1 is possibly the D segment (5 matching bases). The sequenced DNA is TGTGCCAGCAGCGCCGGGTGGGGCCCCGACGGGTATGGCTACACCTTC. This gives the protein CASSAGWGPDGYGYTF.